The 6 T cell receptor beta chains in this list originate from one sample, sequenced in a study of OX40 agonist ivuxolimab in advanced cancers. Data came from immunoSEQ multiplex PCR; TCRdb stores just in-frame clones and leaves some out. The table shows about 82,000 clones, with 75% to 90% occurring only once. The material was CD4+ or CD8+ T cells sorted from blood, obtained in a trial of the OX40 agonist ivuxolimab. The receptors originated from an adult with an advanced solid tumor such as melanoma, head and neck, liver or kidney cancer.

This chain joins TRBV7-9 and TRBJ1-1; D gene unclear. The CDR3 is 15 residues long. From germline, CDR1 is SEHNR and CDR2 FQNEAQ (reference sequence). With 5 bases removed from V and 3 bases from J, the gap between germline ends came to 16 bases. CDR3 residues: CASSPSPGPDTEAFF. CDR3 DNA: TGTGCCAGCAGCCCTTCCCCCGGGCCAGACACTGAAGCTTTCTTT.

The genes are TRBV29-1 and TRBJ1-1; 9 bases fit TRBD1. CDR1 is SQVTM and CDR2 is ANQGSEA in the germline V gene. V was pared by 1 base and J by 0 bases, with 0 bases of the junction left unmatched. The CDR3 extends over 14 amino acids. The CDR3: CSVEGTGVNTEAFF. The CDR3 nucleotides read TGCAGCGTTGAAGGGACAGGGGTGAACACTGAAGCTTTCTTT.

This chain uses TRBV7-9 with TRBJ1-2; 8 bases map to TRBD1. The V segment lost 5 bases and the J segment 6 bases; nucleotides outside the gene matches: 8. Germline V gene sequence: CDR1 SEHNR, CDR2 FQNEAQ (reference sequence). The CDR3 totals 14 residues. CDR3 in amino acids: CASSITRDRNGYTF. The CDR3 nucleotides are TGTGCCAGCAGCATCACCCGGGACAGGAATGGCTACACCTTC.

V and J are TRBV9 and TRBJ2-1; 12 bases map to TRBD2. V lost 2 bases to trimming and J lost 0 bases; unmatched junction nucleotides: 3. CDR1 and CDR2 (germline): SGDLS, YYNGEE. The CDR3 covers 17 residues. CDR3 residues: CASSVLAGGLSYNEQFF. CDR3 sequence (DNA): TGTGCCAGCAGCGTCCTAGCGGGGGGGCTCTCCTACAATGAGCAGTTCTTC.

CDR3 DNA: TGTGCCAGCAGTTTTGGGCTGATGGGCGAGCAGTACTTC. Translated: CASSFGLMGEQYF. J is TRBJ2-7 and V is TRBV27; D uncertain. CDR3 length: 13 residues. V was shortened by 3 bases and J by 6 bases, with 12 bases between the two germline ends. Per the germline V gene, CDR1 is MNHEY and CDR2 is SMNVEV (reference sequence).

This clone was counted once. The chain employs TRBV18 and TRBJ1-1; 7 bases align to TRBD1. The CDR3 length is 13 residues. Germline V lookup: CDR1 KGHSH, CDR2 LQKENI. The junction had 4 bases not matched to a gene; V was cut back by 4 bases and J by 5 bases. CDR3 protein: CASSQGAQTEAFF. The CDR3 coding sequence is TGTGCCAGCTCACAGGGGGCGCAGACTGAAGCTTTCTTT.